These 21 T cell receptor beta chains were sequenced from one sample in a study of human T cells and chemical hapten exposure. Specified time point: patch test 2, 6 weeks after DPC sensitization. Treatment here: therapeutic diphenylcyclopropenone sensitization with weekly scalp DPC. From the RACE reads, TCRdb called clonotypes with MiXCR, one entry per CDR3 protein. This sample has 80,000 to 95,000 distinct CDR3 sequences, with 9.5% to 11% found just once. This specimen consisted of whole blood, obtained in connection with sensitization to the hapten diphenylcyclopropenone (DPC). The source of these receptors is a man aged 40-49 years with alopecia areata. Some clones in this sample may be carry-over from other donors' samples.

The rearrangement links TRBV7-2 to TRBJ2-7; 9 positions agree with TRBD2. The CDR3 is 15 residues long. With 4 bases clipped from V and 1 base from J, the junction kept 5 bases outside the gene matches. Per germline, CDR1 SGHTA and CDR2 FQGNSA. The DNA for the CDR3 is TGTGCCAGCAGCTCTAGCGGGATAGGGTCCTACGAGCAGTACTTC. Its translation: CASSSSGIGSYEQYF.

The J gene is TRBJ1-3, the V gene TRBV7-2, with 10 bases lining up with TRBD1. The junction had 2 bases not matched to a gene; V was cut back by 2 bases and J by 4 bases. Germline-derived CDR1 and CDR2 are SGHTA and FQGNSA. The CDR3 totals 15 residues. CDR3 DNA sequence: TGTGCCAGCAGCTTAAGACAGGGGGCCGGAAACACCATATATTTT. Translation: CASSLRQGAGNTIYF.

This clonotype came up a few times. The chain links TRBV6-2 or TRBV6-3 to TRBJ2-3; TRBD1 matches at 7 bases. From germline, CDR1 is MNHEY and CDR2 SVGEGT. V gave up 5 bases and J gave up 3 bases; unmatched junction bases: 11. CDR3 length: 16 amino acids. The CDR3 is CASSLDRQGQTDTQYF. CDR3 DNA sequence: TGTGCCAGCAGTCTCGACCGACAGGGTCAAACAGATACGCAGTATTTT.

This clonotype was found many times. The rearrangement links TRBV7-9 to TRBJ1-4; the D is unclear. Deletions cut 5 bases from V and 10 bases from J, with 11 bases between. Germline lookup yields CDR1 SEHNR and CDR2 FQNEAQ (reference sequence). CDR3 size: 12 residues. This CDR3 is CASSVSMGKLFF. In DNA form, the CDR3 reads TGTGCCAGCAGCGTATCAATGGGAAAACTGTTTTTT.

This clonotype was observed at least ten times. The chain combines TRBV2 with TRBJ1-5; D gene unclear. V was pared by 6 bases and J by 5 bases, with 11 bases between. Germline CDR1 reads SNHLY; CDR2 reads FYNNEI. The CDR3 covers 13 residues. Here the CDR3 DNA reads TGTGCCAGCAGAGAGGACTGGGATCAGCCCCAGCATTTT. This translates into CASREDWDQPQHF.

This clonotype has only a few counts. The CDR3 spells CASSPQGLGWETQYF. For the CDR3, the DNA is TGTGCCAGCAGTCCCCAAGGACTAGGGTGGGAGACCCAGTACTTC. The chain combines TRBV12-3 or TRBV12-4 with TRBJ2-5, with TRBD2 matching over 7 bases. This CDR3 spans 15 amino acids. V dropped 5 bases and J dropped 5; count of bases not matched to a gene: 11.

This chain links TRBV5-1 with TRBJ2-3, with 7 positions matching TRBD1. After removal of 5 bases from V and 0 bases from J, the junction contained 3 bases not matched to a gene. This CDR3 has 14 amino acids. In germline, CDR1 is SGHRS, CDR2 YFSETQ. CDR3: CASSGGQSTDTQYF. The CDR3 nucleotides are TGCGCCAGCAGTGGGGGACAGAGCACAGATACGCAGTATTTT.

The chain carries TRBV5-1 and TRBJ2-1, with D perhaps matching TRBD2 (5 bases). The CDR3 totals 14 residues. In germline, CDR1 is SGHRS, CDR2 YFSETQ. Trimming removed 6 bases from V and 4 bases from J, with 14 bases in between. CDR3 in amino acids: CASNQAEQYNEQFF. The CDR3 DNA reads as TGCGCCAGCAACCAAGCGGAACAGTACAATGAGCAGTTCTTC.

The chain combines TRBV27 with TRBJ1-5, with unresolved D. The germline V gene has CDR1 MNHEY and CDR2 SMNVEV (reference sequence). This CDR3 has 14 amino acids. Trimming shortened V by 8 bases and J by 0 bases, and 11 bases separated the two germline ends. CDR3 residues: CASFGRNSNQPQHF. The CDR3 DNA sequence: TGTGCCAGCTTTGGGCGGAATAGCAATCAGCCCCAGCATTTT.

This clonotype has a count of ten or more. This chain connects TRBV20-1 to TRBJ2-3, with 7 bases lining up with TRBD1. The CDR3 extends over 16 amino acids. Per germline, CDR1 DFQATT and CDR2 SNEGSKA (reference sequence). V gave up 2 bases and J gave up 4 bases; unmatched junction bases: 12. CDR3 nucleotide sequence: TGCAGTGCTAGATCAAGACAGGGTTCTGGCGCAGATACGCAGTATTTT. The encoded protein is CSARSRQGSGADTQYF.

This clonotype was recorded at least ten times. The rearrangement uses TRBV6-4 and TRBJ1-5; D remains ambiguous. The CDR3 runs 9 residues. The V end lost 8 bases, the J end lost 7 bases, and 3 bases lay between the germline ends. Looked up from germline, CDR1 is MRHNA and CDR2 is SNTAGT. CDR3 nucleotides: TGTGCCAGCTGGCAGCCCCAGCATTTT. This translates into CASWQPQHF.

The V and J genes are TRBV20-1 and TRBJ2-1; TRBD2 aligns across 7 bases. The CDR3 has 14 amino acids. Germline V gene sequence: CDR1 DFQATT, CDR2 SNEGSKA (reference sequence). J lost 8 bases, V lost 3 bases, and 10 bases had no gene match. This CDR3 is CSASPTSAVDEQFF. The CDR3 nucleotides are TGCAGTGCTAGTCCCACTAGCGCAGTCGATGAGCAGTTCTTC.

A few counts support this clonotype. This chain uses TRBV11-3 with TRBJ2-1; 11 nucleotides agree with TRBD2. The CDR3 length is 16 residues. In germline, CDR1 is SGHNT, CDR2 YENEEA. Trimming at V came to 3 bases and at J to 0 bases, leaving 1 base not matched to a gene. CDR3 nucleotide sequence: TGTGCCAGCAGCTTCGGGACTAGCGGCTCCTACAATGAGCAGTTCTTC. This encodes CASSFGTSGSYNEQFF. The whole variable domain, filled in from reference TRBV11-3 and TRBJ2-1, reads EAGVVQSPRYKIIEKKQPVAFWCNPISGHNTLYWYLQNLGQGPELLIRYENEEAVDDSQLPKDRFSAERLKGVDSTLKIQPAELGDSAVYLCASSFGTSGSYNEQFFGPGTRLTVL.

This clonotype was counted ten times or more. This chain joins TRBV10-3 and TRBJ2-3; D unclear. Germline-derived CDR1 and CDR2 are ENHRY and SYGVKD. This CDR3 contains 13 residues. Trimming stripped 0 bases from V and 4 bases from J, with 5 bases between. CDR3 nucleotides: TGTGCCATCAGTGAGTCTGGTTCAGATACGCAGTATTTT. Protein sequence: CAISESGSDTQYF.

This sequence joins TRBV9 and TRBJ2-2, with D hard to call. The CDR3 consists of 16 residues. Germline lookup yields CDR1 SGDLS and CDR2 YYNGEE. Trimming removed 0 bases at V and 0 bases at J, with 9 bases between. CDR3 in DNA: TGTGCCAGCAGCGTAGACGCACTTTCGAACACCGGGGAGCTGTTTTTT. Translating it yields CASSVDALSNTGELFF.

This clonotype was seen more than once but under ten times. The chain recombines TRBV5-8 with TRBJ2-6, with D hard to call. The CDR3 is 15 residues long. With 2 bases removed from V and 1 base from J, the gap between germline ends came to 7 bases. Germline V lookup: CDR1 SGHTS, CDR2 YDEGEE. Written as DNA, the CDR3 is TGTGCCAGCAGCTTTCTGGGGTCTGGGGCCAACGTCCTGACTTTC. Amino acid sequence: CASSFLGSGANVLTF.

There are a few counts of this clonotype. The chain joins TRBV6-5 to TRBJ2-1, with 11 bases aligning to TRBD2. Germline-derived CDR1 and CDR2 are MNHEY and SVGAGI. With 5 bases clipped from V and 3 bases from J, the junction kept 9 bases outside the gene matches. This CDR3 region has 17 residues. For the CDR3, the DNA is TGTGCCAGCAGTACAACTAGCGGGAGCACGGGCTACAATGAGCAGTTCTTC. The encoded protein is CASSTTSGSTGYNEQFF.

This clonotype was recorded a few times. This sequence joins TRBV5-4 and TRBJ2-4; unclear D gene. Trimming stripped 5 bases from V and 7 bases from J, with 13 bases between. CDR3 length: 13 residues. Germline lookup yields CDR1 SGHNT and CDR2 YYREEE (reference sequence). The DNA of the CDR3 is TGTGCCAGCAGTTATAACCGACTTAACATTCAGTACTTC. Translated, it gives CASSYNRLNIQYF.

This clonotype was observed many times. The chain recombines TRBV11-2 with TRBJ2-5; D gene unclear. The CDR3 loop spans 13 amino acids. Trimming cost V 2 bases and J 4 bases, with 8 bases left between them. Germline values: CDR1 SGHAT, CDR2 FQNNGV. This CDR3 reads CASSLSSVETQYF. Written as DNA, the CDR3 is TGTGCCAGCAGCTTATCCTCCGTAGAGACCCAGTACTTC.

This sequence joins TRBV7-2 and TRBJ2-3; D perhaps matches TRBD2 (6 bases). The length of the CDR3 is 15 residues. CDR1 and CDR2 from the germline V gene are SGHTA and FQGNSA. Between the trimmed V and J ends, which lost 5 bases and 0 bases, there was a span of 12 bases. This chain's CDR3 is CASSRRDSSTDTQYF. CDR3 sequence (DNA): TGTGCCAGCAGCCGCAGGGACTCAAGCACAGATACGCAGTATTTT. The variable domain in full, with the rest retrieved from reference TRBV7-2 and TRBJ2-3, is GAGVSQSPSNKVTEKGKDVELRCDPISGHTALYWYRQSLGQGLEFLIYFQGNSAPDKSGLPSDRFSAERTGGSVSTLTIQRTQQEDSAVYLCASSRRDSSTDTQYFGPGTRLTVL.

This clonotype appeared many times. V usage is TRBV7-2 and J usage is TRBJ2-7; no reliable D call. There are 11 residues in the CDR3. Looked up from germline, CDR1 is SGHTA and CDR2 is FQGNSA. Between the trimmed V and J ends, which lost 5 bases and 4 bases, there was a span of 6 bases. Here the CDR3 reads CASSLQYEQYF. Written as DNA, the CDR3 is TGTGCCAGCAGCCTTCAGTACGAGCAGTACTTC.